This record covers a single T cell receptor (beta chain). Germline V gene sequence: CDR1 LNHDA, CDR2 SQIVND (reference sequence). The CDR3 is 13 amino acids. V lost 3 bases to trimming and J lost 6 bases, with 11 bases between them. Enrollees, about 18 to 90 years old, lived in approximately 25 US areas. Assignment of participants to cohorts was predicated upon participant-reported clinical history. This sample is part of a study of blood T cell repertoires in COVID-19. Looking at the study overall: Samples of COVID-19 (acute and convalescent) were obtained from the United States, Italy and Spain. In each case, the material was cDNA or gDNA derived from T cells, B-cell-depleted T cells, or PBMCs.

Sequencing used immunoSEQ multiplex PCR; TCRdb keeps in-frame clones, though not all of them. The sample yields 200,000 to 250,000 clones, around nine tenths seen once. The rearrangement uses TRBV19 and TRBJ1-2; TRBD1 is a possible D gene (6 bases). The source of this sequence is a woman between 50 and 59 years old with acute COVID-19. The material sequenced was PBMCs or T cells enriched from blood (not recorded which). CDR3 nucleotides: TGTGCCAGTAGTATCCGGGGACAAAATGGCTACACCTTC. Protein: CASSIRGQNGYTF. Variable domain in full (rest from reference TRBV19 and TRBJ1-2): DGGITQSPKYLFRKEGQNVTLSCEQNLNHDAMYWYRQDPGQGLRLIYYSQIVNDFQKGDIAEGYSVSREKKESFPLTVTSAQKNPTAFYLCASSIRGQNGYTFGSGTRLTVV.